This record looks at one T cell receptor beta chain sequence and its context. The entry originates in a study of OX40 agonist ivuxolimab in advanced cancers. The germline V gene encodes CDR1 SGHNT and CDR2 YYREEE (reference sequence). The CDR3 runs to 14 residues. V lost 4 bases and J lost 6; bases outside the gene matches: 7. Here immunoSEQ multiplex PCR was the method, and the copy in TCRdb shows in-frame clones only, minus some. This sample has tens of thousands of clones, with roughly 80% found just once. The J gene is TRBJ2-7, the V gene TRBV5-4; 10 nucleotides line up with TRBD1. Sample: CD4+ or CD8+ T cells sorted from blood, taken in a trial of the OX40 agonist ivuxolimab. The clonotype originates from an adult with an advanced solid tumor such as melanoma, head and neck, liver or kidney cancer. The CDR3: CASSKVDRGVEQYF. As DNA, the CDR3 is TGTGCCAGCAGCAAAGTGGACAGGGGGGTCGAGCAGTACTTC.